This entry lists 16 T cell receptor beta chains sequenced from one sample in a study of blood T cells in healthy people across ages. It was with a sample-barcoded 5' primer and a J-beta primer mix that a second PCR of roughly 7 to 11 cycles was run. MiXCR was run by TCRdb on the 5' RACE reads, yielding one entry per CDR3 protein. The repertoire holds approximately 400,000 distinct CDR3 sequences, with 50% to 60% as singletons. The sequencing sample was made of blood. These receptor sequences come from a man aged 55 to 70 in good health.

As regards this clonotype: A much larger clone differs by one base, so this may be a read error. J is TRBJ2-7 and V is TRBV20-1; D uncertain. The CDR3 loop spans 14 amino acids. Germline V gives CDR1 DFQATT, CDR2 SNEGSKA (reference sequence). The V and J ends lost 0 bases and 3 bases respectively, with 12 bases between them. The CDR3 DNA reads TGCAGTGCTAGAGATAGGCCGAGCTTCTACGAGCAGTACTTC. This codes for CSARDRPSFYEQYF.

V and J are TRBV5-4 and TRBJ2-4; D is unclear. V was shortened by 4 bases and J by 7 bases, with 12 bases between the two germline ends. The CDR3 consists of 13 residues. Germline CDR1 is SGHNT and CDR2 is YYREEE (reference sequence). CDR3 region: CASSQADANIQYF. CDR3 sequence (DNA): TGTGCCAGCAGCCAGGCGGATGCGAACATTCAGTACTTC.

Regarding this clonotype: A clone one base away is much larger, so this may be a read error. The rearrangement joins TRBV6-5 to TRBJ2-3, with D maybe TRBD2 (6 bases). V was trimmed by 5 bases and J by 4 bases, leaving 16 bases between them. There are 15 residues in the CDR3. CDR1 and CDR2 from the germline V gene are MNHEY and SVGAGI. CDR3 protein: CASSHRRGVADTQYF. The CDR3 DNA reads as TGTGCCAGCAGTCACAGGCGGGGCGTCGCAGATACGCAGTATTTT.

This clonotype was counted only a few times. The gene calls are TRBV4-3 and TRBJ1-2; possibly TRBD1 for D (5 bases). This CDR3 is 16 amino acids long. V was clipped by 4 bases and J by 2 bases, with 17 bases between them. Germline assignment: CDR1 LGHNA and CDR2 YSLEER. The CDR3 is CASSPSLGQSNYGYTF. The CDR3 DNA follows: TGCGCCAGCAGCCCCAGTCTGGGGCAGAGCAACTATGGCTACACCTTC.

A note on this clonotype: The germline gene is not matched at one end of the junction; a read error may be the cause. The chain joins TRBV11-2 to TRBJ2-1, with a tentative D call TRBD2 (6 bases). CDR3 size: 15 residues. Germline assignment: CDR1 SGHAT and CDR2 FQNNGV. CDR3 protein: CASSLGGRPHNEPFF. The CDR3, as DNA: TGTGCCAGCAGCTTAGGGGGGAGGCCCCACAATGAGCCGTTCTTC.

CDR3 amino acids: CASSLWAGGESDTQYF. CDR3 in DNA: TGTGCCAGCAGCTTGTGGGCAGGTGGCGAGTCGGATACGCAGTATTTT. V and J are TRBV5-5 and TRBJ2-3; D ambiguous. V was clipped by 1 base and J by 6 bases, with 18 bases between them. Germline loops: CDR1 SGHKS, CDR2 YYEKEE (reference sequence). The CDR3 contains 16 residues.

The DNA of the CDR3 is TGCAGTGCTAGAGGAACGGGCCAGCCCCAGCATTTT. It is translated as CSARGTGQPQHF. J is TRBJ1-5 and V is TRBV20-1; no definite D call. Germline V lookup: CDR1 DFQATT, CDR2 SNEGSKA (reference sequence). The CDR3 contains 12 residues. V gave up 1 base and J gave up 7 bases, with 8 bases separating them.

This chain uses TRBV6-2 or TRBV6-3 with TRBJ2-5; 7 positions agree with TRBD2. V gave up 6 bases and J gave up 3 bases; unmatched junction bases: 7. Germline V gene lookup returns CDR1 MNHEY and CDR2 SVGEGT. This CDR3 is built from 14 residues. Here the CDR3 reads CASSPGLRKETQYF. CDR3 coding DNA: TGTGCCAGCAGCCCGGGACTACGGAAAGAGACCCAGTACTTC.

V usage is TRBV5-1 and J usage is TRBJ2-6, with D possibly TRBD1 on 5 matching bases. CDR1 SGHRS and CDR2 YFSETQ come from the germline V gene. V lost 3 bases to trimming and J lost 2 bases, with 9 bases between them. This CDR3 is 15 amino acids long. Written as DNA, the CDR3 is TGCGCCAGCAGCTCGACAGAACCTGGGGCCAACGTCCTGACTTTC. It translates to CASSSTEPGANVLTF.

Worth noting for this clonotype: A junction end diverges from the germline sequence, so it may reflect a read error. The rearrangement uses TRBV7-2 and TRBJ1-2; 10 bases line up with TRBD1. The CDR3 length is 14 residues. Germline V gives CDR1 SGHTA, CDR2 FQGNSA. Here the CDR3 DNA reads TGTGTCAGCAGTCGGGACAGGGGTGGCTATGGCTACACCTTC. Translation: CVSSRDRGGYGYTF.

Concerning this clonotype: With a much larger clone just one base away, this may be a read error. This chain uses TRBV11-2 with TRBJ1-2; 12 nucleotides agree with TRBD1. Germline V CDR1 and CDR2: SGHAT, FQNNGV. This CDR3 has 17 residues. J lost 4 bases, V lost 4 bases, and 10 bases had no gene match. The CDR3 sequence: CASSSDLGTGGGYGYTF. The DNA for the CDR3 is TGTGCCAGCAGCTCAGATCTTGGGACAGGGGGCGGCTATGGCTACACCTTC. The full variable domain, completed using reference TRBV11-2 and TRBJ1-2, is EAGVAQSPRYKIIEKRQSVAFWCNPISGHATLYWYQQILGQGPKLLIQFQNNGVVDDSQLPKDRFSAERLKGVDSTLKIQPAKLEDSAVYLCASSSDLGTGGGYGYTFGSGTRLTVV.

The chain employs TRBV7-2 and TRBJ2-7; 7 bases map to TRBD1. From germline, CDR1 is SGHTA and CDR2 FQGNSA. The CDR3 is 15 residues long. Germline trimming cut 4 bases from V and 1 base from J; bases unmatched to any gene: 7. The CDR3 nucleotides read TGTGCCAGCAGCTACGGGACAGTTGTTTCCTACGAGCAGTACTTC. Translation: CASSYGTVVSYEQYF. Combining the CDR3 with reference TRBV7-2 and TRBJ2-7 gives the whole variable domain GAGVSQSPSNKVTEKGKDVELRCDPISGHTALYWYRQSLGQGLEFLIYFQGNSAPDKSGLPSDRFSAERTGGSVSTLTIQRTQQEDSAVYLCASSYGTVVSYEQYFGPGTRLTVT.

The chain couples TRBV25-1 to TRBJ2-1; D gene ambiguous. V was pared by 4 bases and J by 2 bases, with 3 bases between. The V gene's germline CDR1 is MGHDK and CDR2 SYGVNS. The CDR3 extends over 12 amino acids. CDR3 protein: CASSVAYNEQFF. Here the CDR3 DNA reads TGTGCCAGCAGTGTAGCCTACAATGAGCAGTTCTTC. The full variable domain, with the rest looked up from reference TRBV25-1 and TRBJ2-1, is EADIYQTPRYLVIGTGKKITLECSQTMGHDKMYWYQQDPGMELHLIHYSYGVNSTEKGDLSSESTVSRIRTEHFPLTLESARPSHTSQYLCASSVAYNEQFFGPGTRLTVL.

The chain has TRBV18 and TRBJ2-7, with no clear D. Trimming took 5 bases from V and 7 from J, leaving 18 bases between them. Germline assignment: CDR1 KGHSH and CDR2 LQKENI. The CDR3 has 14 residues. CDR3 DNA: TGTGCCAGCTCATCCGACTCCCTCCTAGGAGAGCAGTACTTC. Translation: CASSSDSLLGEQYF. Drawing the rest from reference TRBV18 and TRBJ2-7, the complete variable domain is NAGVMQNPRHLVRRRGQEARLRCSPMKGHSHVYWYRQLPEEGLKFMVYLQKENIIDESGMPKERFSAEFPKEGPSILRIQQVVRGDSAAYFCASSSDSLLGEQYFGPGTRLTVT.

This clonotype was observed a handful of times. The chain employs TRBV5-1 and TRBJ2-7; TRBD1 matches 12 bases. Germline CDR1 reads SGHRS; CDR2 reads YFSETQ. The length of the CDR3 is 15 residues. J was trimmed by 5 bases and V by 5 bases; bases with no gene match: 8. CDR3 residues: CASRVPGTGGNEQYF. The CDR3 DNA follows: TGCGCCAGCAGGGTCCCCGGGACAGGGGGCAACGAGCAGTACTTC.

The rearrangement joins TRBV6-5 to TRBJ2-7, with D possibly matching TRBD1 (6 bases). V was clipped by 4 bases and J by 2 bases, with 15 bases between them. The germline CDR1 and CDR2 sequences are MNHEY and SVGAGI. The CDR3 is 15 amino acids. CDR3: CASSSNRELTYEQYF. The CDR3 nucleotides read TGTGCCAGCAGTTCCAACAGGGAACTGACCTACGAGCAGTACTTC.